The rows below give T cell receptor beta chains drawn from one sample of a study of cytomegalovirus exposure and HLA in healthy donors. Libraries were prepared by immunoSEQ multiplex PCR; TCRdb keeps only in-frame clonotypes and omits some of them. The table lists 100,000 or so clones, 75% of them singletons. Sequencing was performed on PBMCs. The receptors shown here come from a woman aged 18-30 years in good health and CMV-seropositive. Each CDR3 is given with its conserved first and last residue. The order of the fields is V gene, clone size, J gene, D gene, CDR3 protein, CDR3 DNA. The D gene is left open where the match is weak. Clone size is given for some rows only: seen once, a few or many times, or a class if the clone is expanded.

V gene: TRBV30; clone size: NA; J gene: TRBJ1-2; D gene: NA; CDR3 protein: CAWSLGELYGYTF; CDR3 DNA: TGTGCCTGGAGTTTAGGGGAACTCTATGGCTACACCTTC
V gene: TRBV7-3; clone size: NA; J gene: TRBJ2-2; D gene: NA; CDR3 protein: CASSLILGGVTGELFF; CDR3 DNA: TGTGCCAGCAGCTTAATTCTGGGCGGGGTCACCGGGGAGCTGTTTTTT
V gene: TRBV4-2; clone size: NA; J gene: TRBJ2-5; D gene: NA; CDR3 protein: CASSQSGQIQETQYF; CDR3 DNA: TGTGCCAGCAGCCAATCCGGACAGATCCAAGAGACCCAGTACTTC
V gene: TRBV5-1; clone size: NA; J gene: TRBJ2-1; D gene: NA; CDR3 protein: CASSLEQLYNEQFF; CDR3 DNA: TGCGCCAGCAGCTTGGAACAGCTCTACAATGAGCAGTTCTTC
V gene: TRBV7-3; clone size: NA; J gene: TRBJ2-1; D gene: TRBD2; CDR3 protein: CASSLNLAVEQFF; CDR3 DNA: TGTGCCAGCAGCTTAAATCTAGCGGTTGAGCAGTTCTTC
V gene: TRBV5-1; clone size: NA; J gene: TRBJ2-1; D gene: NA; CDR3 protein: CASSISGTRTNEQFF; CDR3 DNA: TGCGCCAGCAGCATTTCCGGGACACGTACCAATGAGCAGTTCTTC
V gene: TRBV5-1; clone size: NA; J gene: TRBJ2-1; D gene: NA; CDR3 protein: CASSLASDEQFF; CDR3 DNA: TGCGCCAGCAGCCTAGCGTCCGATGAGCAGTTCTTC
V gene: TRBV28; clone size: NA; J gene: TRBJ1-4; D gene: TRBD1; CDR3 protein: CASSLGTGHEKLFF; CDR3 DNA: TGTGCCAGCAGTTTAGGGACAGGGCATGAAAAACTGTTTTTT
V gene: TRBV18; clone size: few; J gene: TRBJ2-6; D gene: NA; CDR3 protein: CASSYGPLIAGANVLTF; CDR3 DNA: TGTGCCAGCTCATATGGGCCATTAATTGCTGGGGCCAACGTCCTGACTTTC
V gene: TRBV30; clone size: NA; J gene: TRBJ2-1; D gene: NA; CDR3 protein: CAWNSYNEQFF; CDR3 DNA: TGTGCCTGGAATAGCTACAATGAGCAGTTCTTC
V gene: TRBV18; clone size: NA; J gene: TRBJ2-3; D gene: NA; CDR3 protein: CASSPTASSTDTQYF; CDR3 DNA: TGTGCCAGCTCACCAACCGCGTCCAGCACAGATACGCAGTATTTT
V gene: TRBV30; clone size: NA; J gene: TRBJ2-5; D gene: NA; CDR3 protein: CAWSVLETQYF; CDR3 DNA: TGTGCCTGGAGTGTACTAGAGACCCAGTACTTC
V gene: TRBV25-1; clone size: few; J gene: TRBJ2-7; D gene: NA; CDR3 protein: CASSEGGARSYEQYF; CDR3 DNA: TGTGCCAGCAGTGAAGGGGGGGCCAGGTCCTACGAGCAGTACTTC
V gene: TRBV9; clone size: NA; J gene: TRBJ1-2; D gene: NA; CDR3 protein: CASSVAGHRALLNYGYTF; CDR3 DNA: TGTGCCAGCAGCGTAGCTGGTCACAGGGCCCTTCTAAACTATGGCTACACCTTC
V gene: TRBV27; clone size: NA; J gene: TRBJ1-2; D gene: TRBD1; CDR3 protein: CASSRMRTGGRGYTF; CDR3 DNA: TGTGCCAGCAGTCGTATGAGGACAGGGGGCCGGGGCTACACCTTC
V gene: TRBV4-1; clone size: few; J gene: TRBJ2-7; D gene: NA; CDR3 protein: CASSGGYEQYF; CDR3 DNA: TGCGCCAGCAGCGGAGGCTACGAGCAGTACTTC
V gene: TRBV28; clone size: NA; J gene: TRBJ2-7; D gene: TRBD1; CDR3 protein: CASRTGEARYEQYF; CDR3 DNA: TGTGCCAGCAGGACAGGGGAAGCGCGTTACGAGCAGTACTTC
V gene: TRBV30; clone size: NA; J gene: TRBJ2-2; D gene: NA; CDR3 protein: CAWSVGLNTGELFF; CDR3 DNA: TGTGCCTGGAGTGTCGGACTTAACACCGGGGAGCTGTTTTTT
V gene: TRBV5-4; clone size: NA; J gene: TRBJ1-2; D gene: NA; CDR3 protein: CASSLPGGDYGYTF; CDR3 DNA: TGTGCCAGCAGCTTGCCGGGGGGCGACTATGGCTACACCTTC
V gene: TRBV28; clone size: NA; J gene: TRBJ2-1; D gene: NA; CDR3 protein: CASSLRNEQFF; CDR3 DNA: TGTGCCAGCAGTTTACGGAATGAGCAGTTCTTC
V gene: TRBV9; clone size: NA; J gene: TRBJ2-5; D gene: NA; CDR3 protein: CASSVGWTTYQETQYF; CDR3 DNA: TGTGCCAGCAGCGTAGGATGGACAACGTACCAAGAGACCCAGTACTTC
V gene: TRBV6-6; clone size: few; J gene: TRBJ2-7; D gene: TRBD2; CDR3 protein: CASNGLAGGEGHEQYF; CDR3 DNA: TGTGCCAGCAACGGGCTAGCGGGAGGGGAAGGGCACGAGCAGTACTTC
V gene: TRBV9; clone size: NA; J gene: TRBJ2-1; D gene: TRBD2; CDR3 protein: CASSVRAGEPYNEQFF; CDR3 DNA: TGTGCCAGCAGCGTAAGGGCGGGAGAACCCTACAATGAGCAGTTCTTC
V gene: TRBV30; clone size: NA; J gene: TRBJ2-2; D gene: NA; CDR3 protein: CACPGRDRGGSNTGELFF; CDR3 DNA: TGTGCCTGCCCCGGGCGGGACCGCGGAGGTTCGAACACCGGGGAGCTGTTTTTT
V gene: TRBV19; clone size: NA; J gene: TRBJ1-4; D gene: NA; CDR3 protein: CASTGRESNNEKLFF; CDR3 DNA: TGTGCCAGTACGGGGAGAGAGAGTAACAATGAAAAACTGTTTTTT
V gene: TRBV7-2; clone size: NA; J gene: TRBJ2-5; D gene: NA; CDR3 protein: CASSLRSGEETQYF; CDR3 DNA: TGTGCCAGCAGCTTAAGGAGTGGAGAGGAGACCCAGTACTTC
V gene: TRBV19; clone size: once; J gene: TRBJ2-7; D gene: TRBD2; CDR3 protein: CASRTSGSSYEQYF; CDR3 DNA: TGTGCCAGTAGAACCAGCGGGAGCTCCTACGAGCAGTACTTC
V gene: TRBV28; clone size: NA; J gene: TRBJ2-4; D gene: NA; CDR3 protein: CASSFAGPTKNIQYF; CDR3 DNA: TGTGCCAGCAGTTTTGCAGGGCCTACCAAAAACATTCAGTACTTC
V gene: TRBV2; clone size: once; J gene: TRBJ2-5; D gene: NA; CDR3 protein: CASTLPEGAQYF; CDR3 DNA: TGTGCCAGCACCCTACCAGAGGGGGCCCAGTACTTC
V gene: TRBV28; clone size: NA; J gene: TRBJ2-2; D gene: TRBD1; CDR3 protein: CASSTRDRGPGELFF; CDR3 DNA: TGTGCCAGCAGCACCAGGGACAGGGGACCCGGGGAGCTGTTTTTT
V gene: TRBV28; clone size: NA; J gene: TRBJ2-3; D gene: NA; CDR3 protein: CASSFSASTDTQYF; CDR3 DNA: TGTGCCAGCAGTTTTAGTGCTAGCACAGATACGCAGTATTTT
V gene: TRBV6-5; clone size: NA; J gene: TRBJ2-1; D gene: TRBD1; CDR3 protein: CASSLGDAGGEQFF; CDR3 DNA: TGTGCCAGCAGTTTGGGGGATGCAGGGGGTGAGCAGTTCTTC
V gene: TRBV27; clone size: NA; J gene: TRBJ2-6; D gene: NA; CDR3 protein: CASAIPGAGANVLTF; CDR3 DNA: TGTGCCAGCGCAATTCCGGGGGCTGGGGCCAACGTCCTGACTTTC
V gene: TRBV19; clone size: NA; J gene: TRBJ2-7; D gene: NA; CDR3 protein: CASSIGPVGGRSTYEQYF; CDR3 DNA: TGTGCCAGTAGTATAGGCCCAGTCGGGGGGCGGAGCACCTACGAGCAGTACTTC
V gene: TRBV19; clone size: NA; J gene: TRBJ2-1; D gene: TRBD1; CDR3 protein: CASSTGQGLRNEQFF; CDR3 DNA: TGTGCCAGTAGTACAGGACAGGGTTTGAGGAATGAGCAGTTCTTC
V gene: TRBV7-2; clone size: NA; J gene: TRBJ2-5; D gene: NA; CDR3 protein: CASSSVQETQYF; CDR3 DNA: TGTGCCAGCAGCTCAGTCCAAGAGACCCAGTACTTC
V gene: TRBV29-1; clone size: once; J gene: TRBJ2-1; D gene: NA; CDR3 protein: CSVAETRFLFF; CDR3 DNA: TGCAGCGTTGCTGAGACTAGATTTCTGTTCTTC